This T cell receptor beta chain was sequenced in a study of vaccination and CD4 T cells after COVID-19. Study summary: Stimulation of the cells used overlapping spike peptide pools from SARS-CoV-2 and from the common cold coronaviruses HCoV-NL63, HCoV-OC43 and HCoV-229E. Study conclusions and caveats: Spike mono-reactivity was the property of 304 of 307 vaccine-specific clones in convalescent patients.

CDR1 is MGHRA and CDR2 is YSYEKL in the germline V gene. The CDR3 is made up of 18 amino acids. V lost 1 base and J 1 base, leaving 19 bases between the germline ends. Points on this clonotype: Its antigen is currently unknown.

Researchers used the Oncomine TCR Beta short-read assay to sequence DNA from cultured CD4+ T cells. TCRdb reanalysed the PCR reads using MiXCR and keeps one entry per CDR3 protein. Among 20,000 or so distinct CDR3 sequences, around 50% were seen once, and the ten largest hold about 7.5%. Regarding treatment: approximately nine-day PBMC culture with coronavirus spike peptide pools or control peptides (ViraFEST assay). T cells were expanded with peptide pools, and expanded clonotypes were identified by TCR sequencing. About 2 million PBMCs were grown per well alongside roughly 9 IU/ml IL-2 and around 9.6 ug/ml peptide pools.

The receptor was isolated from a human donor who had recovered from COVID-19. V is TRBV4-1 and J is TRBJ1-1; weak D call: TRBD1 (5 bases). The sequenced material came from CD4+ T cells from blood, cultured in vitro. In DNA form, the CDR3 reads TGCGCCAGCAGCCAAGGACGCCTCGGATGGGGGAGGAACACTGAAGCTTTCTTT. Protein: CASSQGRLGWGRNTEAFF.